The next 6 T cell receptor beta chains were all read from a single sample in a study of cytomegalovirus exposure and HLA in healthy donors. Both 60 Vbeta primers and 13 Jbeta primers went into the PCR. Using immunoSEQ multiplex PCR, the repertoire was profiled, and TCRdb retains in-frame clones only, with some absent. The sample includes more than 85,000 clones, over 60% of them seen just once. Sequenced sample: PBMCs. The receptor source for this set is a female donor in good health and CMV-seropositive.

This clone was detected only once. The rearrangement uses TRBV6-1 and TRBJ2-7; the match to TRBD1 covers 8 bases. The germline V gene has CDR1 MNHNS and CDR2 SASEGT. CDR3 size: 15 residues. The V and J ends lost 5 bases and 0 bases, in that order; junction bases with no gene match: 6. CDR3 sequence (DNA): TGTGCCAGCAGTAAAGGACAGGGCCACTCCTACGAGCAGTACTTC. Residues: CASSKGQGHSYEQYF.

The J gene is TRBJ1-2, the V gene TRBV7-9; TRBD1 agrees at 7 bases. V trimming: 5 bases; J trimming: 2 bases; junction bases outside the gene matches: 5. The CDR3 totals 14 residues. Germline CDR1 and CDR2: SEHNR and FQNEAQ (reference sequence). The CDR3 nucleotides read TGTGCCAGCAGCCAGGGGGAGGAAAACTATGGCTACACCTTC. As protein: CASSQGEENYGYTF.

This chain uses TRBV4-1 with TRBJ2-7; 13 positions agree with TRBD2. V lost 4 bases to trimming and J lost 2 bases; unmatched junction nucleotides: 2. In germline, CDR1 is MGHRA, CDR2 YSYEKL. The CDR3 extends over 15 amino acids. The CDR3 spells CASSRTSGGTYEQYF. In nucleotides, the CDR3 is TGCGCCAGCAGCCGGACTAGCGGGGGTACCTACGAGCAGTACTTC.

The V call is TRBV19, the J call TRBJ2-2; D gene uncertain. The CDR3 covers 11 residues. The germline gives CDR1 LNHDA, CDR2 SQIVND (reference sequence). Deletions cut 3 bases from V and 8 bases from J, with 4 bases between. For the CDR3, the DNA is TGTGCCAGTAGTATTCCGGGGGAGCTGTTTTTT. It specifies CASSIPGELFF.

The gene calls are TRBV14 and TRBJ2-2; TRBD1 matches 8 bases. Germline-derived CDR1 and CDR2 are SGHDN and FVKESK. This CDR3 has 15 amino acids. After removal of 4 bases from V and 6 bases from J, the junction contained 7 bases not matched to a gene. CDR3 in DNA: TGTGCCAGCAGCCGATACAGGGGGAAGTCCGGGGAGCTGTTTTTT. Encoded protein: CASSRYRGKSGELFF.

The V and J genes are TRBV23-1 and TRBJ1-1, with 9 bases that match TRBD1. TRBV23-1 is reported as an ORF; its role is uncertain. This CDR3 spans 19 amino acids. The trim removed 1 base at V and 7 bases at J, leaving 19 bases unmatched. The CDR3: CASSQYITGTGKRGGEAFF. CDR3 coding DNA: TGCGCCAGCAGTCAATACATCACCGGGACAGGGAAAAGGGGGGGTGAAGCTTTCTTT.